This T cell receptor (beta chain) derives from a study of long-term antiretroviral therapy in people with HIV. Notes on this clone: The antigen is unknown.

The study, taken as a whole, reports: Adherence to ART, viral resistance and therapy changes lacked any data.

V trimming: 3 bases; J trimming: 5 bases; junction bases outside the gene matches: 11. Germline loops: CDR1 SGHNT, CDR2 YYREEE (reference sequence). The CDR3 runs 15 residues. At the survey level, the v3.0 immunoSEQ assay was run. TCRdb keeps only in-frame clones here, not all; method: immunoSEQ multiplex PCR. The sample gives tens of thousands of clones, roughly 87% of which show up once; more than 0.9% is in the top ten. V usage is TRBV5-4 and J usage is TRBJ2-7; 7 positions agree with TRBD1. This TCR was recovered from a man aged 50 to 59 with HIV. The sample in question was unsorted PBMCs, obtained 2 years after starting antiretroviral therapy. CDR3 in amino acids: CASSWVTGALHEQYF. Here the CDR3 DNA reads TGTGCCAGCAGCTGGGTTACAGGGGCCCTCCACGAGCAGTACTTC.